These 27 T cell receptor beta chains were all obtained from the same sample, sequenced in a study of OX40 agonist ivuxolimab in advanced cancers. Profiled with immunoSEQ multiplex PCR; TCRdb holds only in-frame clones, not every one. The sample consists of under 15,000 clones, about 81% of them appearing once. The starting material was CD4+ or CD8+ T cells sorted from blood, obtained in a trial of the OX40 agonist ivuxolimab. The receptors were sampled from an adult with an advanced solid tumor such as melanoma, head and neck, liver or kidney cancer.

The rearrangement uses TRBV2 and TRBJ2-5; 9 nucleotides line up with TRBD2. Germline CDR1 is SNHLY and CDR2 is FYNNEI. V dropped 8 bases and J dropped 2; count of bases not matched to a gene: 9. The CDR3 runs 15 residues. The CDR3 is CASAPGTSSQETQYF. CDR3 nucleotide sequence: TGTGCCAGCGCGCCAGGGACTAGCTCTCAAGAGACCCAGTACTTC.

This clone was seen a few times. V gene TRBV28 combines with J gene TRBJ2-1, with TRBD1 as a possible D gene (6 bases). Trimming removed 6 bases from V and 1 base from J, with 13 bases in between. CDR1 MDHEN and CDR2 SYDVKM come from the germline V gene. The CDR3 has 15 residues. CDR3 residues: CASSRRGSSYNEQFF. DNA for the CDR3: TGTGCCAGCAGCCGCAGGGGCTCGTCCTACAATGAGCAGTTCTTC.

The CDR3 spells CASSLPPYEQYF. CDR3 sequence (DNA): TGTGCCAGCAGCCTACCTCCCTACGAGCAGTACTTC. The rearrangement uses TRBV28 and TRBJ2-7, with D uncertain. V was cut by 6 bases and J by 2 bases, with 8 bases left in between. The V gene's germline CDR1 is MDHEN and CDR2 SYDVKM. This CDR3 has 12 residues.

The genes are TRBV27 and TRBJ2-7; TRBD2 matches at 12 bases. V lost 3 bases, J lost 6 bases, and 6 bases stayed unmatched. This CDR3 contains 15 residues. Germline V gives CDR1 MNHEY, CDR2 SMNVEV (reference sequence). The CDR3 spells CASSFLAGGPTEQYF. The CDR3 DNA is TGTGCCAGCAGTTTTCTAGCGGGAGGGCCAACCGAGCAGTACTTC.

This chain connects TRBV6-1 to TRBJ2-3; D may be TRBD1 (5 bases). Per germline, CDR1 MNHNS and CDR2 SASEGT. The CDR3 sequence is 15 residues long. V was cut by 0 bases and J by 4 bases, with 11 bases left in between. CDR3 DNA: TGTGCCAGCAGTGAAGCGGGGCGTAGTGCAGATACGCAGTATTTT. Its protein product is CASSEAGRSADTQYF.

In its sample, this clone was seen once. The rearrangement uses TRBV2 and TRBJ1-5; perhaps TRBD1 as D (6 bases). The germline V gene encodes CDR1 SNHLY and CDR2 FYNNEI. Trimming pared 9 bases from V and 1 base from J, leaving 16 bases between. This CDR3 has 15 residues. The CDR3 spells CARRGGRWSNQPQHF. The CDR3 DNA sequence: TGTGCCAGGAGGGGGGGGAGGTGGAGCAATCAGCCCCAGCATTTT.

This sequence joins TRBV27 and TRBJ2-7; tentatively, D is TRBD1 (6 bases). CDR3 length equals 13 residues. Germline V CDR1 and CDR2: MNHEY, SMNVEV (reference sequence). The V and J ends lost 4 bases and 2 bases respectively, with 9 bases between them. The CDR3 DNA is TGTGCCAGCAGTTCAGGGGATCCCTACGAGCAGTACTTC. This codes for CASSSGDPYEQYF.

V usage is TRBV19 and J usage is TRBJ1-1; unclear D gene. The germline V gene has CDR1 LNHDA and CDR2 SQIVND (reference sequence). V was clipped by 6 bases and J by 1 base, with 12 bases between them. This CDR3 spans 14 amino acids. This CDR3 reads CASRPDPSNTEAFF. For the CDR3, the DNA is TGTGCCAGTAGGCCGGACCCGTCGAACACTGAAGCTTTCTTT.

The chain uses TRBV19 and TRBJ2-2, with unresolved D. The germline V gene has CDR1 LNHDA and CDR2 SQIVND (reference sequence). The V and J ends lost 9 bases and 4 bases respectively, with 9 bases between them. This CDR3 comprises 12 residues. The chain's CDR3 is CASRWGTGELFF. CDR3 DNA sequence: TGTGCCAGCCGATGGGGCACCGGGGAGCTGTTTTTT. Based on the CDR3 plus reference TRBV19 and TRBJ2-2, the full variable domain is DGGITQSPKYLFRKEGQNVTLSCEQNLNHDAMYWYRQDPGQGLRLIYYSQIVNDFQKGDIAEGYSVSREKKESFPLTVTSAQKNPTAFYLCASRWGTGELFFGEGSRLTVL.

A few counts support this clone. The chain employs TRBV7-8 and TRBJ1-1; 7 positions match TRBD1. CDR3 length equals 13 residues. Germline CDR1 is SGHVS and CDR2 is FQNEAQ. The junction had 5 bases not matched to a gene; V was cut back by 4 bases and J by 6 bases. The CDR3 region has the DNA TGTGCCAGCAGCTGGGACAGTGGCTCTGAAGCTTTCTTT. It translates to CASSWDSGSEAFF.

The chain has TRBV9 and TRBJ2-3; D is uncertain. CDR1 and CDR2 from the germline V gene are SGDLS and YYNGEE. The V end lost 0 bases, the J end lost 6 bases, and 14 bases lay between the germline ends. This CDR3 is 15 amino acids long. The CDR3, as DNA: TGTGCCAGCAGCGTAGGAGGAACACCGATCGATACGCAGTATTTT. It yields the protein CASSVGGTPIDTQYF.

This clone was counted between two and nine times. The CDR3 spells CASSLLGWGQPYNSPLHF. CDR3 coding DNA: TGTGCCAGCAGCTTACTGGGCTGGGGGCAACCCTATAATTCACCCCTCCACTTT. V usage is TRBV7-9 and J usage is TRBJ1-6, with D tentatively TRBD1 (6 bases). CDR1 is SEHNR and CDR2 is FQNEAQ in the germline V gene (reference sequence). Trimming shortened V by 2 bases and J by 2 bases, and 16 bases separated the two germline ends. The CDR3 contains 18 residues.

The chain is built from TRBV5-4 and TRBJ2-5, with D unresolved. V was pared by 1 base and J by 5 bases, with 9 bases between. This CDR3 has 13 amino acids. Per germline, CDR1 SGHNT and CDR2 YYREEE (reference sequence). CDR3: CASSLWTGETQYF. CDR3 DNA: TGTGCCAGCAGCTTGTGGACCGGGGAGACCCAGTACTTC.

The chain couples TRBV7-2 to TRBJ2-5; D is uncertain. The DNA end favors TRBJ2-7, so the J call may be wrong. The CDR3 loop spans 13 amino acids. Germline V gene lookup returns CDR1 SGHTA and CDR2 FQGNSA. In DNA form, the CDR3 reads TGTGCCAGCAGCTTAGGCCGCTCCTACGAGCAGTACTTC. This encodes CASSLGRSYEQYF.

The V gene is TRBV28, the J gene TRBJ2-5; D ambiguous. CDR1 and CDR2 (germline): MDHEN, SYDVKM. The CDR3 covers 15 residues. Trimming took off 6 bases at V and 0 bases at J, with 14 bases between the two ends. CDR3 residues: CASSATWGDQETQYF. In DNA form, the CDR3 reads TGTGCCAGCAGCGCAACCTGGGGTGACCAAGAGACCCAGTACTTC.

A few counts support this clone. This chain joins TRBV27 and TRBJ2-5; 7 bases map to TRBD2. V lost 6 bases to trimming and J lost 3 bases; unmatched junction nucleotides: 13. The V gene's germline CDR1 is MNHEY and CDR2 SMNVEV (reference sequence). CDR3 length: 16 amino acids. CDR3 residues: CASRLHAGAVEETQYF. Written as DNA, the CDR3 is TGTGCCAGCAGACTTCACGCGGGAGCGGTGGAAGAGACCCAGTACTTC.

This sequence joins TRBV14 and TRBJ2-1; D not resolved. V shed 4 bases and J shed 5 bases, with 12 bases lying between them. This CDR3 has 14 residues. Per the germline V gene, CDR1 is SGHDN and CDR2 is FVKESK. The CDR3 spells CASSRLGGDNEQFF. CDR3 DNA sequence: TGTGCCAGCAGCCGGCTAGGCGGTGACAATGAGCAGTTCTTC.

This clone was seen only a few times. The J gene is TRBJ2-7, the V gene TRBV2, with TRBD1 as a possible D gene (6 bases). The CDR3 length is 15 residues. Germline CDR1 SNHLY, CDR2 FYNNEI. The V end was cut by 5 bases, the J end by 2 bases, with 16 bases between. CDR3 sequence reads: CASSKQGLGAYEQYF. In DNA form, the CDR3 reads TGTGCCAGCAGTAAACAGGGATTGGGAGCCTACGAGCAGTACTTC.

Note on this clone: The same CDR3 can be traced to other DNA sequences in this sample. The V call is TRBV6-5, the J call TRBJ2-2, with D maybe TRBD1 (5 bases). The CDR3 consists of 14 residues. CDR1 and CDR2 (germline): MNHEY, SVGAGI. V gave up 6 bases and J gave up 1 base, with 9 bases separating them. The CDR3, as DNA: TGTGCCAGCAGCCGTGGACAGAACACCGGGGAGCTGTTTTTT. It yields the protein CASSRGQNTGELFF.

CDR3 nucleotide sequence: TGTGCCAGCAGTTACTCTTCAGCTACTCCCTACAATGAGCAGTTCTTC. The encoded protein is CASSYSSATPYNEQFF. The V gene is TRBV6-5, the J gene TRBJ2-1; D unclear. The germline V and J ends were trimmed by 0 bases and 2 bases, with 11 bases remaining between them. The germline V gene has CDR1 MNHEY and CDR2 SVGAGI. The CDR3 has 16 amino acids.

DNA for the CDR3: TGTGCCAGCAGCCCTAGTGGGGCCAATGAGCAGTTCTTC. Its protein is CASSPSGANEQFF. The chain carries TRBV7-9 and TRBJ2-1; perhaps TRBD1 as D (5 bases). The CDR3 sequence is 13 residues long. Germline CDR1 reads SEHNR; CDR2 reads FQNEAQ (reference sequence). With 5 bases removed from V and 6 bases from J, the gap between germline ends came to 11 bases.

V gene TRBV15 combines with J gene TRBJ1-1; D call uncertain. The CDR3 consists of 13 residues. Germline V gene sequence: CDR1 LNHNV, CDR2 YYDKDF (reference sequence). Trimming removed 6 bases at V and 1 base at J, with 9 bases between. CDR3 nucleotide sequence: TGTGCCACCAGTCTCGACAAGAACACTGAAGCTTTCTTT. Translation: CATSLDKNTEAFF.

This clone was seen once. The genes are TRBV23-1 and TRBJ2-7; TRBD1 agrees at 7 bases. TRBV23-1 falls under the ORF class, with uncertain function. The CDR3 length is 16 residues. Trimming removed 2 bases from V and 0 bases from J; junction bases left unmatched: 7. CDR3 amino acids: CASSQLRQGPSYEQYF. The CDR3 DNA is TGCGCCAGCAGTCAACTAAGACAGGGCCCCTCCTACGAGCAGTACTTC.

This chain uses TRBV9 with TRBJ2-3, with D tentatively TRBD1 (5 bases). Trimming cost V 4 bases and J 2 bases, with 11 bases left between them. Germline lookup yields CDR1 SGDLS and CDR2 YYNGEE. The CDR3 extends over 14 amino acids. The CDR3 spells CASSSQVYTDTQYF. CDR3 DNA: TGTGCCAGCAGCTCACAGGTATACACAGATACGCAGTATTTT.

Within the sample, this clone is medium-sized. This chain links TRBV7-9 with TRBJ2-1; D may match TRBD1 or TRBD2 (6 bases each). The V gene lost 5 bases and the J gene lost 7 bases, with 18 bases spanning the gap. CDR3 length: 15 residues. CDR1 is SEHNR and CDR2 is FQNEAQ in the germline V gene (reference sequence). The CDR3 DNA reads as TGTGCCAGCAGCCAGGGACACCCCAGCGGGAATGAGCAGTTCTTC. Encoded protein: CASSQGHPSGNEQFF.

This chain connects TRBV19 to TRBJ1-1; D remains ambiguous. The germline V gene has CDR1 LNHDA and CDR2 SQIVND (reference sequence). Trimming removed 6 bases at V and 7 bases at J, with 15 bases between. This CDR3 has 13 residues. CDR3 residues: CASSVGGSREAFF. In DNA, the CDR3 is TGTGCCAGTAGCGTGGGAGGGTCTCGTGAAGCTTTCTTT.

The rearrangement links TRBV10-3 to TRBJ2-6, with D perhaps given as TRBD1 or TRBD2 (5 bases each). Per germline, CDR1 ENHRY and CDR2 SYGVKD. The ends were cut back, 8 bases at V and 0 bases at J, with 20 bases in the middle. CDR3 length: 18 amino acids. The CDR3 loop reads CAIAWDANQLSGANVLTF. The CDR3 DNA reads as TGTGCCATCGCCTGGGACGCCAATCAACTCTCTGGGGCCAACGTCCTGACTTTC.